This TCR beta chain was found in a study of blood T cell repertoires in COVID-19 (TCRdb year 2020). A note on the overall study: Samples covering the acute and convalescent phases of COVID-19 were provided by collaborators in the United States, Italy and Spain. The prospective study material was composed of cDNA or gDNA derived from T cells, B-cell-depleted T cells, or PBMCs. The dataset comprised deeply sampled blood TCRbeta repertoires from subjects exposed to, actively infected with, or recovered from COVID-19. A freely available public database, intended as a resource for researchers studying the immune response to SARS-CoV-2, is where the repertoires were released. The samples were drawn from two sources: the first 160 participants of the ongoing ImmuneRACE study, and about 1,300 subjects contributed by 6 global collaborators. The sample metadata nearly always contained a de-identified subject ID, COVID-19 status, age in years and sex. Where HLA class I and class II types were available, the types were taken from metadata supplied by the sample provider, not from assay-based typing. Results and caveats for the whole study, not just this receptor: The quantity of clinical and demographic metadata differed by source and by participant and was supplied without curation.

Turning to this clone: Its antigen target is currently unknown. A far larger clone is one nucleotide away, so this likely arose from a read error.

Another Seattle source contributed samples from volunteer blood donors who had recovered from COVID-19. Each collaborating institution followed its own protocols to collect whole blood in K2EDTA tubes. For TCRbeta analysis, collaborator samples were shipped as frozen whole blood, as isolated PBMCs, or as DNA extracted from either sample type. Including the terminal cysteine and phenylalanine, the CDR3 comprises 12 residues. The read is trimmed to its CDR3 DNA, 36 bases read in frame from base 1. CDR1 and CDR2 (SEHNR, FQNEAQ) derive from the germline V gene (reference sequence). Trimming costs V 4 bases and J 4 bases, and their ends lie 5 bases apart. The immunoSEQ Assay, a bias-controlled multiplex PCR, was used to amplify TCRbeta CDR3 regions from genomic DNA. The original pipeline was this. Nucleated cell counts per sample were estimated from amplification of reference gene primers within the assay. To quantify the absolute abundance of each unique TCRbeta CDR3 rearrangement, sequence reads were collapsed and filtered. For each sample, productive Simpson clonality was calculated as the square root of Simpson's diversity index across productive rearrangements. The table was pulled from immuneACCESS by TCRdb, which kept in-frame rearrangements only. Such tables lose some clones; where checked, under half of the loss comes from unresolved V genes, and the rest has no known cause. V, J and clone size were drawn from that table, and D and trimming were deduced from the DNA. This sample has around 270,000 clones in its table, and 65% to 85% of those were observed once. The top ten constitute about 1.6% of the sample.

Sequencing was performed on peripheral blood. The sequence joins TRBV7-9 to TRBJ1-3, with the D gene not confidently named. This receptor was taken from a woman aged 40 to 50 who had recovered from COVID-19. This receptor carries the CDR3 CASSSTGNTIYF. The nucleotide sequence reads TGTGCCAGCAGCTCGACAGGAAACACCATATATTTT.